Each of the 32 T cell receptor beta chains below was sequenced from the same sample in a study of cytomegalovirus exposure and HLA in healthy donors. The PCR was carried out with 60 Vbeta primers and 13 Jbeta primers. Repertoires were generated with immunoSEQ multiplex PCR, while TCRdb's copy carries only in-frame clones and drops some. The table has approximately 140,000 clones, roughly 80% seen once. The specimen was PBMCs. The receptor set was obtained from a human donor in good health.

V is TRBV25-1 and J is TRBJ2-7; 10 bases fit TRBD2. Unmatched junction bases numbered 9, after V lost 5 bases and J lost 5 bases. CDR3 length: 15 residues. Looked up from germline, CDR1 is MGHDK and CDR2 is SYGVNS. CDR3 DNA: TGTGCCAGCAGTCGAAGCGGGGGGGCTGTCCACGAGCAGTACTTC. This codes for CASSRSGGAVHEQYF.

This rearrangement joins TRBV13 to TRBJ2-7, with 8 bases identical to TRBD2. Germline CDR1 reads PRHDT; CDR2 reads FYEKMQ (reference sequence). The CDR3 length is 15 residues. The V and J ends lost 2 bases and 2 bases, in that order; junction bases with no gene match: 5. The CDR3 DNA is TGTGCCAGCAGCTTACGGCGGGAGGTCCCCTACGAGCAGTACTTC. It translates to CASSLRREVPYEQYF.

The rearrangement joins TRBV10-3 to TRBJ1-2; TRBD1 matches 7 bases. Trimming cost V 7 bases and J 4 bases; bases outside gene matches: 9. Germline lookup yields CDR1 ENHRY and CDR2 SYGVKD. The CDR3 loop spans 14 amino acids. CDR3: CAIKGTADPYGYTF. In DNA form, the CDR3 reads TGTGCCATCAAGGGGACAGCCGACCCCTATGGCTACACCTTC.

V usage is TRBV10-1 and J usage is TRBJ2-7, with 9 bases matching TRBD1. The germline CDR1 and CDR2 sequences are WNHNN and SYGVQD (reference sequence). V gave up 5 bases and J gave up 7 bases; unmatched junction bases: 6. This CDR3 contains 13 residues. The CDR3 spells CASSRTGGLEQYF. CDR3 bases: TGCGCCAGCAGTCGTACAGGGGGCTTGGAGCAGTACTTC.

V usage is TRBV9 and J usage is TRBJ2-5, with D uncertain. CDR1 SGDLS and CDR2 YYNGEE come from the germline V gene. This CDR3 comprises 12 residues. V was cut by 3 bases and J by 1 base, with 4 bases left in between. The CDR3 DNA reads TGTGCCAGCAGCGCGGGCCAAGAGACCCAGTACTTC. Residues: CASSAGQETQYF.

This sequence joins TRBV6-1 and TRBJ2-5, with D possibly being TRBD2 (5 bases). The V end lost 4 bases, the J end lost 1 base, and 13 bases lay between the germline ends. The CDR3 runs to 15 residues. CDR1 and CDR2 (germline): MNHNS, SASEGT. CDR3 region: CASSVLGGIQETQYF. CDR3 DNA sequence: TGTGCCAGCAGTGTCTTAGGAGGTATCCAAGAGACCCAGTACTTC.

V is TRBV7-9 and J is TRBJ1-1; D ambiguous. Germline V lookup: CDR1 SEHNR, CDR2 FQNEAQ (reference sequence). With 2 bases removed from V and 3 bases from J, the gap between germline ends came to 10 bases. The CDR3 runs 14 residues. The CDR3 coding sequence is TGTGCCAGCAGCTTAACTACCGCGGACACTGAAGCTTTCTTT. Amino acid sequence: CASSLTTADTEAFF. The complete variable domain, with remaining parts taken from reference TRBV7-9 and TRBJ1-1, reads DTGVSQNPRHKITKRGQNVTFRCDPISEHNRLYWYRQTLGQGPEFLTYFQNEAQLEKSRLLSDRFSAERPKGSFSTLEIQRTEQGDSAMYLCASSLTTADTEAFFGQGTRLTVV.

J is TRBJ2-1 and V is TRBV7-2; no reliable D call. The CDR3 spans 14 residues. Between the trimmed V and J ends, which lost 5 bases and 4 bases, there was a span of 12 bases. The germline V gene has CDR1 SGHTA and CDR2 FQGNSA. CDR3 nucleotide sequence: TGTGCCAGCAGCGAAACTCTAGAGTACAATGAGCAGTTCTTC. Translated: CASSETLEYNEQFF.

The chain joins TRBV27 to TRBJ2-5; 11 bases agree with TRBD2. The CDR3 loop spans 16 amino acids. Germline CDR1 is MNHEY and CDR2 is SMNVEV (reference sequence). V lost 5 bases, J lost 1 base, and 6 bases stayed unmatched. CDR3 protein: CASSSLLAGGQETQYF. DNA for the CDR3: TGTGCCAGCAGTAGTCTGCTAGCGGGAGGCCAAGAGACCCAGTACTTC.

V gene TRBV18 combines with J gene TRBJ1-1, with no clear D. The V gene's germline CDR1 is KGHSH and CDR2 LQKENI. The CDR3 is 13 amino acids. V gave up 2 bases and J gave up 6 bases, with 10 bases separating them. CDR3 coding DNA: TGTGCCAGCTCACCATCGGGAGGGTCTGAAGCTTTCTTT. It encodes CASSPSGGSEAFF.

The gene calls are TRBV5-4 and TRBJ2-3; 10 bases match TRBD1. The germline V gene has CDR1 SGHNT and CDR2 YYREEE (reference sequence). This CDR3 spans 15 amino acids. After removal of 3 bases from V and 4 bases from J, the junction contained 5 bases not matched to a gene. The CDR3 coding sequence is TGTGCCAGCAGCTCGCCGGGACAGGGGTCAGATACGCAGTATTTT. It specifies CASSSPGQGSDTQYF.

The chain joins TRBV30 to TRBJ2-7, with D perhaps TRBD2 (5 bases). The CDR3 length is 12 residues. Germline V gives CDR1 GTSNPN, CDR2 SVGIG (reference sequence). V was shortened by 1 base and J by 2 bases, with 6 bases between the two germline ends. CDR3 amino acids: CAWSELAYEQYF. The CDR3 region has the DNA TGTGCCTGGAGTGAACTAGCCTACGAGCAGTACTTC.

The rearrangement uses TRBV23-1 and TRBJ2-3, with D possibly being TRBD1 (6 bases). TRBV23-1 falls under the ORF class, with uncertain function. The CDR3 runs 16 residues. Trimming pared 2 bases from V and 0 bases from J, leaving 12 bases between. CDR3 sequence: CASSQPKQGSTDTQYF. DNA of the CDR3: TGCGCCAGCAGTCAACCGAAACAGGGTAGCACAGATACGCAGTATTTT.

The chain carries TRBV28 and TRBJ1-1; tentative D call: TRBD1 (6 bases). Germline-derived CDR1 and CDR2 are MDHEN and SYDVKM. This CDR3 is 15 amino acids long. Trimming stripped 5 bases from V and 3 bases from J, with 16 bases between. The CDR3 sequence: CASSTDQGWDTEAFF. DNA of the CDR3: TGTGCCAGCAGTACGGACCAGGGGTGGGACACTGAAGCTTTCTTT.

This chain joins TRBV9 and TRBJ2-6, with TRBD1 identical over 8 bases. The CDR3 covers 17 residues. Looked up from germline, CDR1 is SGDLS and CDR2 is YYNGEE. V was pared by 0 bases and J by 0 bases, with 2 bases of the junction left unmatched. CDR3 sequence (DNA): TGTGCCAGCAGCGTAGGGACAGGGTCCTCTGGGGCCAACGTCCTGACTTTC. This encodes CASSVGTGSSGANVLTF. Full variable domain (remainder filled in from reference TRBV9 and TRBJ2-6): DSGVTQTPKHLITATGQRVTLRCSPRSGDLSVYWYQQSLDQGLQFLIQYYNGEERAKGNILERFSAQQFPDLHSELNLSSLELGDSALYFCASSVGTGSSGANVLTFGAGSRLTVL.

The genes are TRBV7-2 and TRBJ2-3; 7 positions agree with TRBD1. V was clipped by 4 bases and J by 0 bases; unmatched bases: 4. This CDR3 has 15 residues. Germline V CDR1 and CDR2: SGHTA, FQGNSA. DNA for the CDR3: TGTGCCAGCAGCTCTCCAGGGGGTAGCACAGATACGCAGTATTTT. This encodes CASSSPGGSTDTQYF.

The chain joins TRBV2 to TRBJ1-5; 9 positions match TRBD1. The germline V gene has CDR1 SNHLY and CDR2 FYNNEI. The V segment lost 6 bases and the J segment 3 bases; nucleotides outside the gene matches: 6. The CDR3 is 15 residues long. The CDR3 coding sequence is TGTGCCAGCAGGGTACAGGGGGCTCTCAATCAGCCCCAGCATTTT. Amino acid sequence: CASRVQGALNQPQHF.

The chain employs TRBV30 and TRBJ1-6; D is perhaps TRBD1 (5 bases). This CDR3 is built from 14 residues. CDR1 is GTSNPN and CDR2 is SVGIG in the germline V gene (reference sequence). Between the trimmed V and J ends, which lost 5 bases and 7 bases, there was a span of 15 bases. The CDR3 spells CAWGKGQWNSPLHF. The CDR3 nucleotides read TGTGCCTGGGGAAAGGGGCAGTGGAATTCACCCCTCCACTTT.

The genes are TRBV15 and TRBJ2-5, with D tentatively TRBD2 (5 bases). Gene TRBJ2-7 matches the end of the DNA better, so the J call may be wrong. This CDR3 has 16 amino acids. CDR1 is LNHNV and CDR2 is YYDKDF in the germline V gene (reference sequence). In DNA form, the CDR3 reads TGTGCCACCAGCAGAGATCGGGATTCCAGCTCCTACGAGCAGTACTTC. Its protein is CATSRDRDSSSYEQYF.

The rearrangement links TRBV6-5 to TRBJ1-1; D remains unclear. CDR3 size: 14 residues. V lost 7 bases to trimming and J lost 4 bases, with 16 bases between them. Germline lookup yields CDR1 MNHEY and CDR2 SVGAGI. The chain's CDR3 is CASTLGRGTTEAFF. The CDR3 nucleotides read TGTGCCAGCACCCTCGGGCGGGGTACCACTGAAGCTTTCTTT.

This chain uses TRBV6-5 with TRBJ1-3, with TRBD1 identical over 7 bases. V lost 5 bases to trimming and J lost 0 bases; unmatched junction nucleotides: 4. From germline, CDR1 is MNHEY and CDR2 SVGAGI. The CDR3 extends over 15 amino acids. CDR3 amino acids: CASSRAGGSGNTIYF. The DNA for the CDR3 is TGTGCCAGCAGTCGAGCAGGGGGCTCTGGAAACACCATATATTTT.

This clone was detected only once. J is TRBJ2-1 and V is TRBV5-6; 10 bases are a match to TRBD2. This CDR3 region has 15 residues. V was pared by 2 bases and J by 4 bases, with 3 bases of the junction left unmatched. In germline, CDR1 is SGHDT, CDR2 YYEEEE. The CDR3 bases are TGTGCCAGCAGCTTCGGACTAGCGGCATACAATGAGCAGTTCTTC. Translated, it gives CASSFGLAAYNEQFF.

A single count supports this clone. This rearrangement joins TRBV27 to TRBJ1-1; D not certain. The CDR3 spans 16 residues. Trimming took 7 bases from V and 5 from J, leaving 23 bases between them. Germline CDR1 and CDR2: MNHEY and SMNVEV (reference sequence). The CDR3 DNA sequence: TGTGCCAGCACCCCAGCAAAGCGTGAGGTTGGAACTGAAGCTTTCTTT. This sequence encodes CASTPAKREVGTEAFF.

Only one count was recorded for this clone. The rearrangement links TRBV4-1 to TRBJ2-7; 8 nucleotides match TRBD2. Unmatched junction bases numbered 13, after V lost 4 bases and J lost 5 bases. In germline, CDR1 is MGHRA, CDR2 YSYEKL. The CDR3 spans 16 residues. CDR3 amino acids: CASSRGSGISFHEQYF. Here the CDR3 DNA reads TGCGCCAGCAGCCGTGGTAGCGGGATTTCATTCCACGAGCAGTACTTC.

The J gene is TRBJ1-2, the V gene TRBV6-5; the D is unclear. Trimming took off 8 bases at V and 4 bases at J, with 14 bases between the two ends. CDR3 length: 13 residues. The V gene's germline CDR1 is MNHEY and CDR2 SVGAGI. The CDR3: CASRKPGIYGYTF. CDR3 DNA sequence: TGTGCCAGCCGCAAACCAGGAATCTATGGCTACACCTTC.

The V and J genes are TRBV9 and TRBJ1-6, with TRBD1 identical over 9 bases. V shed 4 bases, J shed 13 bases, and the junction held 9 bases outside the gene matches. This CDR3 has 14 residues. The germline CDR1 and CDR2 sequences are SGDLS and YYNGEE. The CDR3 protein is CASSTGQGVTPLHF. The CDR3, as DNA: TGTGCCAGCAGCACGGGACAGGGTGTGACGCCCCTCCACTTT.

Only one count was recorded for this clone. The V call is TRBV28, the J call TRBJ2-7, with 7 bases identical to TRBD2. The trim removed 6 bases at V and 3 bases at J, leaving 8 bases unmatched. CDR1 and CDR2 (germline): MDHEN, SYDVKM. The CDR3 contains 14 residues. CDR3: CASREAGTIYEQYF. The DNA for the CDR3 is TGTGCCAGCAGGGAAGCGGGAACCATCTACGAGCAGTACTTC. Full variable domain (rest looked up from reference TRBV28 and TRBJ2-7): DVKVTQSSRYLVKRTGEKVFLECVQDMDHENMFWYRQDPGLGLRLIYFSYDVKMKEKGDIPEGYSVSREKKERFSLILESASTNQTSMYLCASREAGTIYEQYFGPGTRLTVT.

As DNA, the CDR3 is TGTGCCAGCAGTGAGAGACAGGGGGGCGCCACTGAAGCTTTCTTT. As protein: CASSERQGGATEAFF. The V and J genes are TRBV2 and TRBJ1-1; TRBD1 matches at 9 bases. This CDR3 has 15 amino acids. Trimming took 3 bases from V and 4 from J; bases not matched to a gene: 6. Germline assignment: CDR1 SNHLY and CDR2 FYNNEI. The whole variable domain, remainder taken from reference TRBV2 and TRBJ1-1, is EPEVTQTPSHQVTQMGQEVILRCVPISNHLYFYWYRQILGQKVEFLVSFYNNEISEKSEIFDDQFSVERPDGSNFTLKIRSTKLEDSAMYFCASSERQGGATEAFFGQGTRLTVV.

CDR3 loop: CASSSDTGVNGYTF. CDR3 bases: TGTGCCAGTAGTAGCGATACAGGGGTGAACGGCTACACCTTC. The V call is TRBV19, the J call TRBJ1-2; the match to TRBD1 covers 7 bases. Trimming removed 4 bases from V and 8 bases from J; junction bases left unmatched: 10. This CDR3 is 14 amino acids long. Germline CDR1 is LNHDA and CDR2 is SQIVND (reference sequence).

The chain joins TRBV5-1 to TRBJ2-3; TRBD2 matches at 8 bases. In germline, CDR1 is SGHRS, CDR2 YFSETQ. J gave up 3 bases and V 2 bases, and 8 bases lay outside the gene matches. CDR3 length equals 16 residues. The DNA of the CDR3 is TGCGCCAGCAGCTTAGGACTAGCTACATTGACAGATACGCAGTATTTT. Translation gives CASSLGLATLTDTQYF.

The J gene is TRBJ2-7, the V gene TRBV5-1; D is possibly TRBD1 (6 bases). The CDR3 consists of 12 residues. Germline CDR1 SGHRS, CDR2 YFSETQ. Trimming removed 5 bases at V and 4 bases at J, with 10 bases between. CDR3: CASRDSRYEQYF. CDR3 DNA: TGCGCCAGCAGGGACAGTAGATACGAGCAGTACTTC.

The chain couples TRBV10-3 to TRBJ2-1, with 10 bases identical to TRBD1. The CDR3 loop spans 16 amino acids. With 9 bases clipped from V and 1 base from J, the junction kept 9 bases outside the gene matches. Germline-derived CDR1 and CDR2 are ENHRY and SYGVKD. CDR3 amino acids: CAIGWGTGESYNEQFF. For the CDR3, the DNA is TGTGCCATTGGATGGGGGACAGGGGAATCCTACAATGAGCAGTTCTTC.